Presented here are 10 T cell receptor beta chains from one specimen sequenced in a study of blood T cell repertoires in COVID-19. TCRdb's table, derived via immunoSEQ multiplex PCR, lists solely in-frame clones and lacks some. The sample lists approximately 180,000 clones, roughly 85% occurring once. Sequencing was done on a sample of PBMCs or T cells enriched from blood (not recorded which). Receptor source: a man in his forties who had recovered from COVID-19.

This CDR3 is CASSDSRGLAFF. CDR3 DNA sequence: TGTGCCAGCAGTGACTCGAGGGGGCTGGCTTTCTTT. The V gene is TRBV6-4, the J gene TRBJ1-1; TRBD1 matches 7 bases. Trimming removed 0 bases from V and 11 bases from J; junction bases left unmatched: 3. The germline gives CDR1 MRHNA, CDR2 SNTAGT. The CDR3 has 12 amino acids.

This chain joins TRBV30 and TRBJ1-2; 7 bases fit TRBD1. Germline-derived CDR1 and CDR2 are GTSNPN and SVGIG (reference sequence). J lost 4 bases, V lost 1 base, and 12 bases had no gene match. The CDR3 contains 16 residues. The CDR3 protein is CAWSGQGMGGGYGYTF. The DNA of the CDR3 is TGTGCCTGGAGTGGACAGGGAATGGGAGGAGGCTATGGCTACACCTTC.

This chain links TRBV9 with TRBJ1-2, with 7 positions matching TRBD1. The CDR3 spans 15 residues. Germline CDR1 and CDR2: SGDLS and YYNGEE. V lost 0 bases to trimming and J lost 4 bases; unmatched junction nucleotides: 6. The CDR3 spells CASSVGTGAPYGYTF. CDR3 bases: TGTGCCAGCAGCGTAGGGACAGGCGCGCCCTATGGCTACACCTTC. Variable domain in full (rest from reference TRBV9 and TRBJ1-2): DSGVTQTPKHLITATGQRVTLRCSPRSGDLSVYWYQQSLDQGLQFLIQYYNGEERAKGNILERFSAQQFPDLHSELNLSSLELGDSALYFCASSVGTGAPYGYTFGSGTRLTVV.

The rearrangement joins TRBV9 to TRBJ2-3; maybe TRBD1 (6 bases). Germline V gene sequence: CDR1 SGDLS, CDR2 YYNGEE. The CDR3 is 16 residues long. V dropped 0 bases and J dropped 2 bases, with 13 bases sitting between them. CDR3 region: CASSVAGQRNTDTQYF. DNA for the CDR3: TGTGCCAGCAGCGTAGCTGGACAGAGGAACACAGATACGCAGTATTTT.

V and J are TRBV5-1 and TRBJ2-3, with D possibly being TRBD2 (6 bases). This CDR3 contains 15 residues. In germline, CDR1 is SGHRS, CDR2 YFSETQ. The ends were cut back, 4 bases at V and 0 bases at J, with 12 bases in the middle. The CDR3 is CASSVAGPSTDTQYF. The CDR3 coding sequence is TGCGCCAGCAGCGTTGCGGGGCCTAGCACAGATACGCAGTATTTT.

This chain links TRBV12-5 with TRBJ1-5, with no clear D. The CDR3 is 13 residues long. In germline, CDR1 is LGHNT, CDR2 FRNRAP. Trimming cost V 3 bases and J 0 bases, with 3 bases left between them. DNA for the CDR3: TGTGCTAGTGGTTTTAGTAGCAATCAGCCCCAGCATTTT. The encoded protein is CASGFSSNQPQHF.

This clone came up a few times. The V call is TRBV6-5, the J call TRBJ1-6; 10 positions match TRBD1. CDR1 is MNHEY, CDR2 SVGAGI, per germline. V lost 8 bases to trimming and J lost 9 bases; unmatched junction nucleotides: 4. CDR3 size: 13 residues. The CDR3, as DNA: TGTGCCAGCCGGGGACAGGGGAGTTCACCCCTCCACTTT. It is translated as CASRGQGSSPLHF.

The chain links TRBV7-8 to TRBJ2-7, with D tentatively TRBD1 (6 bases). Trimming took off 1 base at V and 3 bases at J, with 13 bases between the two ends. The length of the CDR3 is 15 residues. Germline assignment: CDR1 SGHVS and CDR2 FQNEAQ. The CDR3 protein is CASSLVSGANYEQYF. In DNA form, the CDR3 reads TGTGCCAGCAGCTTAGTATCAGGGGCGAACTACGAGCAGTACTTC.

This clone was counted once. The V gene is TRBV10-1, the J gene TRBJ2-3, with 10 nucleotides matching TRBD1. This CDR3 has 15 amino acids. V lost 4 bases, J lost 3 bases, and 4 bases stayed unmatched. Germline V gives CDR1 WNHNN, CDR2 SYGVQD (reference sequence). In DNA, the CDR3 is TGCGCCAGCAGTGTAGGACAGGGGGATACAGATACGCAGTATTTT. Translation: CASSVGQGDTDTQYF.

A note on this clone: The sample contains more than one DNA sequence encoding this CDR3. The chain links TRBV13 to TRBJ2-7, with D unresolved. Per the germline V gene, CDR1 is PRHDT and CDR2 is FYEKMQ (reference sequence). V lost 0 bases, J lost 3 bases, and 3 bases lay in between. This CDR3 spans 12 amino acids. CDR3 sequence reads: CASSLGRYEQYF. DNA of the CDR3: TGTGCCAGCAGCTTAGGCCGCTACGAGCAGTACTTC.